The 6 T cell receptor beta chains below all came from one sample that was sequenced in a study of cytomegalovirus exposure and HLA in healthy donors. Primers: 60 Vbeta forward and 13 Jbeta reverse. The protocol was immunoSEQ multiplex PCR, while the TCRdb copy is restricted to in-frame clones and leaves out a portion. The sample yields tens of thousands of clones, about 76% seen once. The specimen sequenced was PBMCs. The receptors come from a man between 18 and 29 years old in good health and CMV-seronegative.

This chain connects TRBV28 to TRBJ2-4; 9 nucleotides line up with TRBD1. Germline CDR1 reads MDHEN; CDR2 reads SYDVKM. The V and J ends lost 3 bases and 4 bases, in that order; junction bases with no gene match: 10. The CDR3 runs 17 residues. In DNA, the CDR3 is TGTGCCAGCAGTTTTTCCTCGGACAGGGGAGAGAAAAACATTCAGTACTTC. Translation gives CASSFSSDRGEKNIQYF. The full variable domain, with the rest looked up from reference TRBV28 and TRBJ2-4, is DVKVTQSSRYLVKRTGEKVFLECVQDMDHENMFWYRQDPGLGLRLIYFSYDVKMKEKGDIPEGYSVSREKKERFSLILESASTNQTSMYLCASSFSSDRGEKNIQYFGAGTRLSVL.

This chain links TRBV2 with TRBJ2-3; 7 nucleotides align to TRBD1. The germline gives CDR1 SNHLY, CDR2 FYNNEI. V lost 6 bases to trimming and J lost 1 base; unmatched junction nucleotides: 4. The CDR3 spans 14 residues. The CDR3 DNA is TGTGCCAGCAGGGGGGACAGCGGCACAGATACGCAGTATTTT. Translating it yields CASRGDSGTDTQYF. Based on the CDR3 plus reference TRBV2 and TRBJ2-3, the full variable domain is EPEVTQTPSHQVTQMGQEVILRCVPISNHLYFYWYRQILGQKVEFLVSFYNNEISEKSEIFDDQFSVERPDGSNFTLKIRSTKLEDSAMYFCASRGDSGTDTQYFGPGTRLTVL.

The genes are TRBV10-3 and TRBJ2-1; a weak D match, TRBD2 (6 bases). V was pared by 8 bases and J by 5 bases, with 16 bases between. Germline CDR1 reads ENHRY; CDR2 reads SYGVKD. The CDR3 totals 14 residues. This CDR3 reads CAIQNRGTDNEQFF. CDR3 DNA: TGTGCCATCCAGAACCGGGGGACCGACAATGAGCAGTTCTTC.

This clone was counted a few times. Written as DNA, the CDR3 is TGTGCCAGCAGAATCGGGACTAGCGGGGGGACAGATACGCAGTATTTT. Encoded protein: CASRIGTSGGTDTQYF. The chain carries TRBV6-6 and TRBJ2-3, with 15 nucleotides matching TRBD2. Germline-derived CDR1 and CDR2 are MNHNY and SVGAGI (reference sequence). The CDR3 has 16 amino acids. Germline trimming cut 6 bases from V and 3 bases from J; bases unmatched to any gene: 4.

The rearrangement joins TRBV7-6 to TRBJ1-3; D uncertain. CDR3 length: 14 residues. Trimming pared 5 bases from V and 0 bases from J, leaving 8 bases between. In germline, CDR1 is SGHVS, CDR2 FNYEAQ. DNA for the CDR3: TGTGCCAGCAGCCCTTCGGGCTCTGGAAACACCATATATTTT. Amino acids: CASSPSGSGNTIYF. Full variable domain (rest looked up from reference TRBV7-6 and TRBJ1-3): GAGVSQSPRYKVTKRGQDVALRCDPISGHVSLYWYRQALGQGPEFLTYFNYEAQQDKSGLPNDRFSAERPEGSISTLTIQRTEQRDSAMYRCASSPSGSGNTIYFGEGSWLTVV.

As DNA, the CDR3 is TGTGCCAGCAGCCCCGGAGGGGGCGCAACCTACGAGCAGTACTTC. Encoded protein: CASSPGGGATYEQYF. This rearrangement joins TRBV9 to TRBJ2-7; maybe TRBD1 (7 bases). Germline V CDR1 and CDR2: SGDLS, YYNGEE. V lost 4 bases to trimming and J lost 2 bases, with 16 bases between them. This CDR3 is built from 15 residues.